The rows below give T cell receptor beta chains drawn from one sample of a study of quantifying T cell responses using KT2 cells. TCRdb independently ran MiXCR on the UMI-ligation and nested PCR reads; one entry per CDR3 protein. The sample shows about 50,000 distinct CDR3 sequences, 11% of them seen only once. The specimen was PBMCs spiked with cells of the T cell clone KT2. These receptors came from a human donor. Both conserved end residues are part of each CDR3. The D gene is left open where the match is weak. A clone size is listed for some rows: how often the clone was seen (once, few, many), or a class if it is expanded.

clone_size	v_call	j_call	d_call	cdr3_aa	cdr3_nt
few	TRBV7-9	TRBJ2-5	.	CASSLLSGQETQYF	TGTGCCAGCAGCCTCCTTTCGGGCCAAGAGACCCAGTACTTC
.	TRBV11-1	TRBJ2-1	TRBD1	CASSLDRGRNPEQFF	TGTGCCAGCAGCTTAGACAGGGGGCGAAATCCTGAGCAGTTCTTC
.	TRBV5-6	TRBJ1-1	.	CASSLGRGWTEAFF	TGTGCCAGCAGCTTGGGTAGGGGGTGGACTGAAGCTTTCTTT
few	TRBV4-1	TRBJ2-7	TRBD1	CASSPGQGSSYEQYF	TGCGCCAGCAGCCCCGGACAGGGAAGCTCCTACGAGCAGTACTTC
.	TRBV5-1	TRBJ1-5	TRBD1	CASSLGYRGPQHF	TGCGCCAGCAGCTTGGGATACAGGGGACCCCAGCATTTT
few	TRBV20-1	TRBJ1-1	.	CSARANTEAFF	TGCAGTGCTAGGGCGAACACTGAAGCTTTCTTT
.	TRBV6-5	TRBJ2-7	.	CASSYSDPAAGTYEQYF	TGTGCCAGCAGTTACTCAGACCCGGCCGCAGGGACCTACGAGCAGTACTTC
.	TRBV7-9	TRBJ1-1	.	CASSLALGQFEAFF	TGTGCCAGCAGCTTAGCGCTAGGGCAGTTTGAAGCTTTCTTT
.	TRBV7-6	TRBJ1-6	TRBD1	CASSLGTGYDSPLHF	TGTGCCAGCAGCTTAGGGACAGGCTACGATTCACCCCTCCACTTT
.	TRBV7-9	TRBJ2-5	.	CASSLGIFKEGSETQYF	TGTGCCAGCAGCTTAGGAATCTTTAAGGAGGGGTCGGAGACCCAGTACTTC
few	TRBV20-1	TRBJ1-2	.	CSARGYSRYGYTF	TGCAGTGCTAGAGGATATTCCAGATATGGCTACACCTTC
few	TRBV2	TRBJ2-3	.	CASSERTDTQYF	TGTGCCAGCAGCGAGCGGACAGATACGCAGTATTTT
many	TRBV30	TRBJ2-3	.	CAWSVPDTQYF	TGTGCCTGGAGTGTCCCCGATACGCAGTATTTT
few	TRBV7-8	TRBJ1-5	.	CASTQNGGQPQHF	TGTGCCAGCACCCAAAACGGTGGTCAGCCCCAGCATTTT
.	TRBV4-3	TRBJ2-7	TRBD1	CASSQGTGDSYEQYF	TGCGCCAGCAGCCAAGGGACAGGCGATAGCTACGAGCAGTACTTC
many	TRBV29-1	TRBJ1-4	TRBD1	CSVELDRGEKLFF	TGCAGCGTTGAGTTGGACAGGGGCGAAAAACTGTTTTTT
few	TRBV4-3	TRBJ2-6	.	CASSQEVQGGANVLTF	TGCGCCAGCAGCCAAGAGGTGCAGGGTGGGGCCAACGTCCTGACTTTC
.	TRBV7-8	TRBJ2-1	.	CASNRIGNEQFF	TGTGCCAGCAACCGAATTGGGAATGAGCAGTTCTTC
many	TRBV12-3/TRBV12-4	TRBJ1-5	.	CASSFSDQPQHF	TGTGCCAGCAGTTTTTCCGATCAGCCCCAGCATTTT
many	TRBV7-9	TRBJ1-4	.	CASSHTGSGEKLFF	TGTGCCAGCAGCCATACAGGATCGGGTGAAAAACTGTTTTTT
many	TRBV4-3	TRBJ2-5	.	CASSPGKGSLYQETQYF	TGCGCCAGCAGCCCTGGTAAGGGCAGCTTGTACCAAGAGACCCAGTACTTC
few	TRBV2	TRBJ1-5	.	CASSQESNQPQHF	TGTGCCAGCAGTCAGGAAAGCAATCAGCCCCAGCATTTT
.	TRBV7-2	TRBJ2-3	TRBD2	CASSWGPPGLAETDTQYF	TGTGCCAGCAGCTGGGGGCCGCCGGGACTAGCGGAAACAGATACGCAGTATTTT
.	TRBV12-3/TRBV12-4	TRBJ2-6	.	CASSFSIGVRSGANVLTF	TGTGCCAGCAGTTTCTCGATCGGGGTCCGCTCTGGGGCCAACGTCCTGACTTTC
many	TRBV5-1	TRBJ2-1	.	CASSTGADEQFF	TGCGCCAGCAGCACGGGGGCGGATGAGCAGTTCTTC
few	TRBV6-1	TRBJ1-5	.	CASSVGTVYSNQPQHF	TGTGCCAGCAGTGTCGGGACGGTCTATAGCAATCAGCCCCAGCATTTT
.	TRBV4-3	TRBJ1-2	TRBD1	CASSQYGQGDYGYTF	TGCGCCAGCAGCCAATACGGACAGGGAGACTATGGCTACACCTTC
few	TRBV13	TRBJ1-1	.	CASSLNEGTEAFF	TGTGCCAGCAGCCTTAACGAAGGTACTGAAGCTTTCTTT
many	TRBV5-6	TRBJ2-3	.	CASSFPWDTQYF	TGTGCCAGCAGCTTCCCCTGGGATACGCAGTATTTT
many	TRBV4-3	TRBJ2-3	.	CASSQDRGADTQYF	TGCGCCAGCAGCCAAGACAGGGGAGCAGATACGCAGTATTTT
many	TRBV7-9	TRBJ2-5	TRBD2	CASSFKREELLSMETQYF	TGTGCCAGCAGCTTTAAGCGGGAAGAACTATTATCTATGGAGACCCAGTACTTC
many	TRBV11-3	TRBJ2-2	.	CASSLNYQNTGELFF	TGTGCCAGCAGCTTAAATTACCAGAACACCGGGGAGCTGTTTTTT
few	TRBV12-3/TRBV12-4	TRBJ2-4	TRBD2	CASTPAGTKNIQYF	TGTGCCAGCACCCCAGCGGGAACCAAAAACATTCAGTACTTC
few	TRBV7-6	TRBJ2-6	TRBD1	CASSAQGPILSGANVLTF	TGTGCCAGCAGCGCACAGGGGCCGATCCTCTCTGGGGCCAACGTCCTGACTTTC
.	TRBV5-1	TRBJ1-2	.	CASSLRGPADGYTF	TGCGCCAGCAGCTTGAGGGGCCCTGCGGATGGCTACACCTTC
.	TRBV10-3	TRBJ2-7	TRBD1	CATHRDRGPHEQYF	TGTGCCACACACCGGGACAGGGGACCCCACGAGCAGTACTTC
few	TRBV6-5	TRBJ2-3	TRBD2	CASSLGTSGGASTDTQYF	TGTGCCAGCAGCCTTGGGACTAGCGGGGGGGCTAGCACAGATACGCAGTATTTT
few	TRBV5-1	TRBJ2-5	.	CASSLDSPGAQETQYF	TGCGCCAGCAGCTTGGATTCGCCAGGGGCGCAAGAGACCCAGTACTTC
.	TRBV20-1	TRBJ1-4	TRBD1	CSASGDSFEKLFF	TGCAGTGCTAGCGGGGACAGCTTCGAAAAACTGTTTTTT
many	TRBV5-4	TRBJ1-1	.	CASSFRGGGNTEAFF	TGTGCCAGCAGCTTTCGGGGGGGCGGCAACACTGAAGCTTTCTTT
few	TRBV6-2/TRBV6-3	TRBJ2-5	.	CASSPYEGEETQYF	TGTGCCAGCAGTCCTTACGAAGGGGAAGAGACCCAGTACTTC
.	TRBV20-1	TRBJ2-7	TRBD1	CSGRQGAVYEQYF	TGCAGTGGAAGACAGGGGGCTGTCTACGAGCAGTACTTC
many	TRBV4-3	TRBJ1-5	.	CASSQDHQQRNQPQHF	TGCGCCAGCAGCCAAGATCATCAACAAAGGAATCAGCCCCAGCATTTT
many	TRBV5-6	TRBJ2-1	.	CASSSYRDPYNEQFF	TGTGCCAGCAGCTCCTACAGGGACCCTTACAATGAGCAGTTCTTC
many	TRBV20-1	TRBJ2-3	TRBD1	CSARRTGYTDTQYF	TGCAGTGCTAGACGGACAGGGTACACAGATACGCAGTATTTT
.	TRBV5-1	TRBJ1-1	TRBD1	CASSTMTGGEAFF	TGCGCCAGCAGCACAATGACAGGGGGTGAAGCTTTCTTT
few	TRBV6-5	TRBJ2-7	.	CASRHDTGGTYEQYF	TGTGCCAGCAGGCACGACACCGGGGGAACCTACGAGCAGTACTTC
many	TRBV29-1	TRBJ1-2	TRBD1	CSVEPQGFNYGYTF	TGCAGCGTTGAACCACAGGGGTTTAACTATGGCTACACCTTC
medium-sized	TRBV10-2	TRBJ2-7	.	CASSENRESSEQYF	TGCGCCAGCAGTGAAAACAGGGAAAGTTCCGAGCAGTACTTC
.	TRBV29-1	TRBJ2-3	.	CSVVGERGYTDTQYF	TGCAGCGTTGTGGGCGAGAGGGGATACACAGATACGCAGTATTTT
.	TRBV30	TRBJ2-1	.	CAWGPGPPNEQFF	TGTGCCTGGGGACCGGGACCGCCTAATGAGCAGTTCTTC
many	TRBV4-3	TRBJ2-3	.	CASSQGTNRIADTQYF	TGCGCCAGCAGCCAAGGAACAAATCGGATCGCAGATACGCAGTATTTT
.	TRBV13	TRBJ2-3	TRBD2	CASSSKLAGAGEDTQYF	TGTGCCAGCAGCTCCAAACTAGCGGGAGCGGGGGAAGATACGCAGTATTTT